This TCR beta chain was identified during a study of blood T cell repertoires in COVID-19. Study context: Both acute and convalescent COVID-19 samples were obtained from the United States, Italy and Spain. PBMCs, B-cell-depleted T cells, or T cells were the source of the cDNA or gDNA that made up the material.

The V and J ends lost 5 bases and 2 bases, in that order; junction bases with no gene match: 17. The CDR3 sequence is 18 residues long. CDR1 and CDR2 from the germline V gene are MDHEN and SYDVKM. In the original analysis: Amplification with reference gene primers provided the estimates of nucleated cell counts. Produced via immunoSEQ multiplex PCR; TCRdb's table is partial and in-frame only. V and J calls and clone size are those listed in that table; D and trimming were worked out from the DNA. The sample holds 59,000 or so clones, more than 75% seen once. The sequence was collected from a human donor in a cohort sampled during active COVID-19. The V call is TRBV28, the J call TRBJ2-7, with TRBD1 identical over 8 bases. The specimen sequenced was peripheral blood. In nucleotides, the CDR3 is TGTGCCAGCAGTCCACCCCCAGGACAGGGTTCAAAAACCTACGAGCAGTACTTC. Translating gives CASSPPPGQGSKTYEQYF.